A selection of T cell receptor beta chains follows, all from one sample in a study of CD8 T cells in ankylosing spondylitis. TCRdb re-called the 5' RACE reads with MiXCR, one entry per CDR3 protein. The sample includes about 130,000 distinct CDR3 sequences, over 6.5% seen only once; the top ten take 9% to 15%. The specimen sequenced was blood, either unsorted or a sorted T cell fraction (not recorded which). The source is a male donor with ankylosing spondylitis or in good health (not recorded which). CDR3s leave out the opening cysteine and the closing phenylalanine or tryptophan. Each record gives: V gene, J gene, CDR3 protein.

V: TRBV7-9
J: TRBJ1-1
CDR3: ASSYRSPGGVTEAF

V: TRBV5-1
J: TRBJ2-5
CDR3: ASSLEAIQETQY

V: TRBV5-4
J: TRBJ2-7
CDR3: ASIDRGRDEQY

V: TRBV7-3
J: TRBJ2-3
CDR3: ASSLWAGGNHDTQY

V: TRBV10-3
J: TRBJ1-5
CDR3: AISESNSGGVGQPQH

V: TRBV7-2
J: TRBJ2-4
CDR3: ASSLRSRDRLNIQY

V: TRBV7-9
J: TRBJ1-1
CDR3: ASSQTGIAEAF

V: TRBV7-3
J: TRBJ2-7
CDR3: ASSPTESSYEQY

V: TRBV12-5
J: TRBJ2-7
CDR3: ASGLALIGTYEQY

V: TRBV25-1
J: TRBJ1-1
CDR3: ASQPGNTEAF

V: TRBV5-1
J: TRBJ2-3
CDR3: ASRNLADFTDTQY

V: TRBV5-1
J: TRBJ1-3
CDR3: ASSSDSRGNTIY

V: TRBV18
J: TRBJ2-7
CDR3: ASSPSGSSSYEQY

V: TRBV7-2
J: TRBJ1-6
CDR3: ASSPGTGRNSPLH

V: TRBV20-1
J: TRBJ2-1
CDR3: SARDFGTGDNEQF

V: TRBV30
J: TRBJ2-2
CDR3: ALGRGTGELF

V: TRBV5-1
J: TRBJ1-1
CDR3: ASSLRVNTEAF

V: TRBV5-1
J: TRBJ2-1
CDR3: ASSQPGQGLEQF

V: TRBV13
J: TRBJ2-7
CDR3: ASRPANRNSYEQY

V: TRBV29-1
J: TRBJ2-7
CDR3: SGSGGPSYEQY

V: TRBV12-3/TRBV12-4
J: TRBJ2-3
CDR3: ASSARQGRETDTQY

V: TRBV7-2
J: TRBJ2-7
CDR3: ASSPRTSSGHEQY

V: TRBV12-3/TRBV12-4
J: TRBJ2-7
CDR3: ASSFPGWGEQY

V: TRBV20-1
J: TRBJ2-1
CDR3: SARTGPLPEQF

V: TRBV5-1
J: TRBJ1-3
CDR3: ASSLRPGQQTNSGNTIY

V: TRBV29-1
J: TRBJ2-3
CDR3: SVTLSGRLGDTQY

V: TRBV29-1
J: TRBJ2-7
CDR3: SVETPGTGFRTYEQY

V: TRBV12-3/TRBV12-4
J: TRBJ1-5
CDR3: ASTGRENQPQH

V: TRBV28
J: TRBJ1-2
CDR3: ASSLSTWDYGYT

V: TRBV29-1
J: TRBJ2-2
CDR3: SARQGGAANTGELF